This T cell receptor beta chain was sequenced for a study of T cells in Graves' hyperthyroidism and ophthalmopathy. For ophthalmopathy patients, the Clinical Activity Score was at least 3 and the NOSPECS grade at least 4; duration was under 3 months. From RNA transcripts, TCR beta CDR3 regions were amplified. The HTBI primer set drove a first-round RT-PCR of the TCR CDR3. TCRdb reanalysed the multiplex PCR reads using MiXCR and keeps one entry per CDR3 protein. The data contain around 370,000 distinct CDR3 sequences, approximately 17% of them seen just once; the ten biggest clones take up 40%. The sample holds a few counts of this clonotype. The CDR3 contains 12 residues. The germline V gene has CDR1 LNHNV and CDR2 YYDKDF (reference sequence). Trimming cost V 3 bases and J 6 bases, with 7 bases left between them.

This receptor was identified in a man aged 18 to 30 with Graves' ophthalmopathy. J is TRBJ2-3 and V is TRBV15; no clear D gene. Sequencing was performed on blood. CDR3 sequence (DNA): TGTGCCACCAGCAGCAGATTCGATACGCAGTATTTT. The encoded protein is CATSSRFDTQYF.